This is a list of T cell receptor beta chains from one sample in a study of CD8+ T cells in alopecia areata. Method: immunoSEQ multiplex PCR; TCRdb's copy keeps in-frame clones and lacks some. Among 210,000 or so clones listed, around 66% were seen once. The sample was CD4+ T cells sorted from blood, taken between weeks 43 and 45, from a patient treated with tofacitinib. All receptors come from a human donor with alopecia areata. Both conserved end residues are part of each CDR3. The D gene is left open where the match is weak. A row's size may be missing; if present it is once, few, many or a size class.

v_call	j_call	d_call	clone_size	cdr3_nt	cdr3_aa
TRBV5-1	TRBJ1-4	NA	NA	TGCGCCAGCAGCATAGGGACAAAAGCAACTAATGAAAAACTGTTTTTT	CASSIGTKATNEKLFF
TRBV7-9	TRBJ1-2	NA	once	TGTGCCAGCAGCTCAAATGGCTACACCTTC	CASSSNGYTF
TRBV5-6	TRBJ2-2	NA	NA	TGTGCCAGCAGCTCGGTGACCGGGACAAAGAACACCGGGGAGCTGTTTTTT	CASSSVTGTKNTGELFF
TRBV7-9	TRBJ1-1	TRBD1	once	TGTGCCAGCAGTTATGACAGGGAGGAAACTGAAGCTTTCTTT	CASSYDREETEAFF
TRBV7-9	TRBJ2-6	TRBD1	NA	TGTGCCAGCAGCTTAGCGCTCTTACAGGGGACCAACGTCCTGACTTTC	CASSLALLQGTNVLTF
TRBV6-1	TRBJ1-1	NA	NA	TGTGCCAGCAGTGAAGCTGACAAGTCTGAAGCTTTCTTT	CASSEADKSEAFF
TRBV29-1	TRBJ1-5	NA	once	TGCAGCGGTAGAGGGCTTCCGGGAAAAGGGCCCCAGCATTTT	CSGRGLPGKGPQHF
TRBV11-3	TRBJ2-7	NA	NA	TGTGCCAGCAGTCCGCGGGCAGAAAGTTCGTACGAGCAGTACTTC	CASSPRAESSYEQYF
TRBV2	TRBJ2-1	TRBD2	few	TGTGCCAGCAGGAAGGGGACTAGCGGGGGTAATGAGCAGTTCTTC	CASRKGTSGGNEQFF
TRBV29-1	TRBJ1-2	NA	once	TGCAGCGTTAACGGGGGGACAACCTACTATGGCTACACCTTC	CSVNGGTTYYGYTF
TRBV5-1	TRBJ1-1	NA	NA	TGCGCCAGCAGCTTGGATTCGCCCGACACTGAAGCTTTCTTT	CASSLDSPDTEAFF
TRBV29-1	TRBJ2-2	NA	NA	TGCAGCAGTGAGTCGTGGGGAACGAACACCGGGGAGCTGTTTTTT	CSSESWGTNTGELFF
TRBV18	TRBJ2-5	NA	NA	TGTGCCAGCTCACCGTCCCTCGAGACCCAGTACTTC	CASSPSLETQYF
TRBV25-1	TRBJ2-2	NA	NA	TGTGCCAGTAAAACCAACGCGAACACCGGGGAGCTGTTTTTT	CASKTNANTGELFF
TRBV27	TRBJ1-2	NA	NA	TGTGCCAGCAGTTTATCGGGGGATCGAGGCTACACCTTC	CASSLSGDRGYTF
TRBV30	TRBJ2-2	NA	NA	TGTGCCTGGAGCAAAGGAGTGGGTACCACCGGGGAGCTGTTTTTT	CAWSKGVGTTGELFF
TRBV7-2	TRBJ2-2	NA	few	TGTGCCAGCAGCTTAGCAGGCGGAATCGGCACCGGGGAGCTGTTTTTT	CASSLAGGIGTGELFF
TRBV19	TRBJ1-1	NA	medium-sized	TGTGCCAGTAAGTTTGGGGCGAACACTGAAGCTTTCTTT	CASKFGANTEAFF
TRBV7-9	TRBJ1-2	NA	NA	TGTGCCAGCAACCGACAGGAAGATGGCTACACCTTC	CASNRQEDGYTF
TRBV5-1	TRBJ1-1	TRBD1	NA	TGCGCCAGCAGCTCTGGACAGGCGGTTCCTGAAGCTTTCTTT	CASSSGQAVPEAFF
TRBV29-1	TRBJ1-1	NA	NA	TGCAGCGTCATCCAAGGGGCTGAAGCTTTCTTT	CSVIQGAEAFF
TRBV6-1	TRBJ1-1	NA	NA	TGTGCCAGCACCCCAGGCACCTCAAACACTGAAGCTTTCTTT	CASTPGTSNTEAFF
TRBV29-1	TRBJ2-7	TRBD1	NA	TGCAGCGTGGACAGGGGGCCATACGAGCAGTACTTC	CSVDRGPYEQYF
TRBV5-6	TRBJ1-1	NA	few	TGTGCCAGCAGCTCTGTCGGAGGGAACACTGAAGCTTTCTTT	CASSSVGGNTEAFF
TRBV4-3	TRBJ1-5	NA	few	TGCGCCAGCAGCCTAGGGACTGTGAATCAGCCCCAGCATTTT	CASSLGTVNQPQHF
TRBV6-5	TRBJ2-1	TRBD2	NA	TGTGCCAGCAGTCGCTCTAGCGGGGGGGCAAATGAGCAGTTCTTC	CASSRSSGGANEQFF
TRBV27	TRBJ1-6	NA	NA	TGTGCCAGCAGTTTTCGACCGAAGAATTCACCCCTCCACTTT	CASSFRPKNSPLHF
TRBV29-1	TRBJ1-2	TRBD1	NA	TGCAGCGTTGGACAGGGGGCGAGAGGCTATGGCTACACCTTC	CSVGQGARGYGYTF
TRBV27	TRBJ2-1	TRBD2	NA	TGTGCCAGCAGTCCCCGGGGGGTAAGGGCCTACAATGAGCAGTTCTTC	CASSPRGVRAYNEQFF
TRBV5-1	TRBJ1-5	NA	NA	TGCGCCAGCAGCCGAGGCGGAGTAAATCAGCCCCAGCATTTT	CASSRGGVNQPQHF
TRBV6-6	TRBJ1-2	NA	NA	TGTGCCAGCAGTTTAGACGGGATGGTCTATGGCTACACCTTC	CASSLDGMVYGYTF
TRBV7-9	TRBJ1-2	TRBD1	NA	TGTGCCAGCAGCTTGCAGGGGGCGAGTAACTATGGCTACACCTTC	CASSLQGASNYGYTF
TRBV25-1	TRBJ1-1	NA	NA	TGTGCCAGCAGTGAAATAAACGGGGGCGCGGAAGCTTTCTTT	CASSEINGGAEAFF
TRBV4-3	TRBJ1-6	NA	NA	TGCGCCAGCAGCCAAGATTGGGGGAGGACGGCTAATTCACCCCTCCACTTT	CASSQDWGRTANSPLHF
TRBV6-6	TRBJ1-2	NA	NA	TGTGCCAGCCAAGTTTTTGGCAGTTCTAACTATGGCTACACCTTC	CASQVFGSSNYGYTF
TRBV18	TRBJ2-7	NA	NA	TGTGCCAGCTCACCAAGTGTGGCTACGGTCCCAGGCGAGCAGTACTTC	CASSPSVATVPGEQYF
TRBV25-1	TRBJ1-1	TRBD1	NA	TGTGCCAGCAGTGGGAGGGGGCGCACTGAAGCTTTCTTT	CASSGRGRTEAFF
TRBV29-1	TRBJ2-7	TRBD1	once	TGCAGCGGGGGACAGGTCTACGAGCAGTACTTC	CSGGQVYEQYF
TRBV2	TRBJ2-1	TRBD2	NA	TGTGCCAGCCCCGGGGGACTAGCGGGGAACAATGAGCAGTTCTTC	CASPGGLAGNNEQFF
TRBV11-2	TRBJ1-2	NA	NA	TGTGCCAGCAGCTTACTGACCAGGGGTGGCTACACCTTC	CASSLLTRGGYTF
TRBV5-4	TRBJ2-1	TRBD2	NA	TGTGCCAGCAGCTTGAAGCGGGGTGACAATGAGCAGTTCTTC	CASSLKRGDNEQFF
TRBV25-1	TRBJ2-7	NA	NA	TGTGCCAGTACAGGGCGAGGGTTCTACGAGCAGTACTTC	CASTGRGFYEQYF
TRBV2	TRBJ2-7	NA	NA	TGTGCCACCGGGACCGGAGGGGAGCAGTACTTC	CATGTGGEQYF
TRBV29-1	TRBJ1-1	TRBD1	NA	TGCAGCGTTGCTCGACAGGGGGCATACACTGAAGCTTTCTTT	CSVARQGAYTEAFF
TRBV29-1	TRBJ2-1	TRBD2	once	TGCAGCGTTGAAGTTCCTAGCGGGGCATACAATGAGCAGTTCTTC	CSVEVPSGAYNEQFF